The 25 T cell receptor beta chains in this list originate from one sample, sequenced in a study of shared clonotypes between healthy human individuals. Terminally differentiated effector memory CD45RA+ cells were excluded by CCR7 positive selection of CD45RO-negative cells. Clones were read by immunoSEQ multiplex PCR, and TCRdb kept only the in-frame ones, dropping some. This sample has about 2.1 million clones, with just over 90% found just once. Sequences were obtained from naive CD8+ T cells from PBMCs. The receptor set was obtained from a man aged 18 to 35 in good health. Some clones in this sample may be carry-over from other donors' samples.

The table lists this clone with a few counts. The CDR3 is CASRPGNTDTQYF. The CDR3, as DNA: TGTGCCAGCAGACCCGGGAACACAGATACGCAGTATTTT. The chain has TRBV7-9 and TRBJ2-3; D possibly corresponds to TRBD2 (5 bases). The germline V gene encodes CDR1 SEHNR and CDR2 FQNEAQ (reference sequence). The germline V and J ends were trimmed by 6 bases and 2 bases, with 9 bases remaining between them. This CDR3 has 13 amino acids.

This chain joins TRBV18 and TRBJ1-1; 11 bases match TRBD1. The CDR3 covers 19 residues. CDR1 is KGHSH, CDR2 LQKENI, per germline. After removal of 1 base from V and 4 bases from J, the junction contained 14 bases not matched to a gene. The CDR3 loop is CASSPLPFVGTGGGTEAFF. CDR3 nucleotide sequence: TGTGCCAGCTCACCACTCCCCTTCGTAGGGACAGGGGGTGGCACTGAAGCTTTCTTT.

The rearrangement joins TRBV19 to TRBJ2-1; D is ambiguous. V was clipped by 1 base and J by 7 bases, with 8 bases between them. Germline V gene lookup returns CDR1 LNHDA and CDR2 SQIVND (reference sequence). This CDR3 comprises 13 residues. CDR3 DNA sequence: TGTGCCAGTAGTATAGGTGAGAGGAATGAGCAGTTCTTC. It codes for CASSIGERNEQFF.

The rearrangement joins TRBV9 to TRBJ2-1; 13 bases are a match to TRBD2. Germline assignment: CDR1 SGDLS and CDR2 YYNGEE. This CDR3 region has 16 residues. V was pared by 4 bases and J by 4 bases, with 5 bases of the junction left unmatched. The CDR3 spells CASSHRTSGGYNEQFF. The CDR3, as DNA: TGTGCCAGCAGCCACCGGACTAGCGGGGGATACAATGAGCAGTTCTTC.

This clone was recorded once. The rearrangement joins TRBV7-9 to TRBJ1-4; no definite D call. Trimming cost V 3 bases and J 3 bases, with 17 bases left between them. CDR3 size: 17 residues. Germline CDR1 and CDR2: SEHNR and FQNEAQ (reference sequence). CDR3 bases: TGTGCCAGCAGCTTCTGGATAAAGGGTACTGCTAATGAAAAACTGTTTTTT. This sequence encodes CASSFWIKGTANEKLFF.

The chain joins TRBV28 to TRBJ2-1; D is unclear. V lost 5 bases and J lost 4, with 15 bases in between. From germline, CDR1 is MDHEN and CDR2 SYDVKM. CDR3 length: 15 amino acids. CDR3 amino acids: CASSPPWTDYNEQFF. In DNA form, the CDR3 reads TGTGCCAGCAGTCCCCCTTGGACGGATTACAATGAGCAGTTCTTC.

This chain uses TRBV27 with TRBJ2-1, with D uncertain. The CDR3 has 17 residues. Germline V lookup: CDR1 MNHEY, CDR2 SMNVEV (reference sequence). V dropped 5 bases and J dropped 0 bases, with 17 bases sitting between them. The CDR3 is CASSLERRTDSYNEQFF. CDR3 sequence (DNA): TGTGCCAGCAGTCTCGAACGTAGGACCGACTCCTACAATGAGCAGTTCTTC.

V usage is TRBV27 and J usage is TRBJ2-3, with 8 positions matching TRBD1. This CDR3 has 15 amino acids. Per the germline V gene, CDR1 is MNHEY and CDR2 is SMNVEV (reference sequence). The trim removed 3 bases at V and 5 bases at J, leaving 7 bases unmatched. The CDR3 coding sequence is TGTGCCAGCAGTTTGTCTCAGGGGGCAATAGATACGCAGTATTTT. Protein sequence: CASSLSQGAIDTQYF.

CDR3 DNA sequence: TGTGCCAGCAGCTTAGAGGGAACCATGTGGGAGAGCCCCTACGAGCAGTACTTC. Its translation is CASSLEGTMWESPYEQYF. The chain links TRBV7-2 to TRBJ2-7; possibly TRBD2 for D (5 bases). Per germline, CDR1 SGHTA and CDR2 FQGNSA. V lost 1 base and J lost 2, with 21 bases in between. The CDR3 loop spans 18 amino acids.

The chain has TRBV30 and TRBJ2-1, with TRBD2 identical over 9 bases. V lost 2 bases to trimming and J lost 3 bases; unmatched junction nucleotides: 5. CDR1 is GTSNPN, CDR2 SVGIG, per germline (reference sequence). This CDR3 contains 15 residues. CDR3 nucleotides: TGTGCCTGGAGTAGCCTAGCGGGACTCTACAATGAGCAGTTCTTC. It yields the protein CAWSSLAGLYNEQFF.

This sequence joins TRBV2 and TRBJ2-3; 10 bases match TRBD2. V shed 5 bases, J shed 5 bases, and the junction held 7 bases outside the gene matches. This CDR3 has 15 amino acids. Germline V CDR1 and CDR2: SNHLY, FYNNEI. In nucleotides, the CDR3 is TGTGCCAGCAGTCGGCTAGCGGGAGCAGGAGATACGCAGTATTTT. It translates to CASSRLAGAGDTQYF.

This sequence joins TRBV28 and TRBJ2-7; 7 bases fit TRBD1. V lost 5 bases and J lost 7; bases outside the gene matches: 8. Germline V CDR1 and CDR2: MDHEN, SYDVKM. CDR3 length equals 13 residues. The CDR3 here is CASSQGELREQYF. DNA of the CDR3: TGTGCCAGCAGTCAGGGGGAGTTGCGGGAGCAGTACTTC.

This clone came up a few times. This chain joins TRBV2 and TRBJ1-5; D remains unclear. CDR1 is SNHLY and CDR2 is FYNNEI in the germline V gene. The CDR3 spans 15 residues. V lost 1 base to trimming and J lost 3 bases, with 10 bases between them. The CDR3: CASSEVAAINQPQHF. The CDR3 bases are TGTGCCAGCAGTGAAGTAGCAGCGATCAATCAGCCCCAGCATTTT.

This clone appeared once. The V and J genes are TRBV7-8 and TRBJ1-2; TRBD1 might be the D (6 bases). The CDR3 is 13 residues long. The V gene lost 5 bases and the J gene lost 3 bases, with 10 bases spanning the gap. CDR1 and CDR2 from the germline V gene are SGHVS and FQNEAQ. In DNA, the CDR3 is TGTGCCAGCAGCCCCAGGACAGACTATGGCTACACCTTC. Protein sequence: CASSPRTDYGYTF.

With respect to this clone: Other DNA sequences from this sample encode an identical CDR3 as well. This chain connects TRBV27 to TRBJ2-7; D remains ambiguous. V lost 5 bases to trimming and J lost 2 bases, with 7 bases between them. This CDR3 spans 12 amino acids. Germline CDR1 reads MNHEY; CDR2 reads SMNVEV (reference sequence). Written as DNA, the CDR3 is TGTGCCAGCAGTCCCACACCCTACGAGCAGTACTTC. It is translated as CASSPTPYEQYF.

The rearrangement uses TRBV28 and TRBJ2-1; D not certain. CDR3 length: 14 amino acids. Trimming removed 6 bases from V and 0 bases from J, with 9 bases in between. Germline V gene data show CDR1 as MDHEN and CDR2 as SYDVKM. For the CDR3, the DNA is TGTGCCAGCAGCAGACTGGCCTCCTACAATGAGCAGTTCTTC. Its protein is CASSRLASYNEQFF.

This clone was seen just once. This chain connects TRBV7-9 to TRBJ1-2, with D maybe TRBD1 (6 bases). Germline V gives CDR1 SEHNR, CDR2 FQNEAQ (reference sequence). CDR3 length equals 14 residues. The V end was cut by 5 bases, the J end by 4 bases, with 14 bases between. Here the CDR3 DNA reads TGTGCCAGCAGCATTATCGACAGGCCCTATGGCTACACCTTC. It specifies CASSIIDRPYGYTF.

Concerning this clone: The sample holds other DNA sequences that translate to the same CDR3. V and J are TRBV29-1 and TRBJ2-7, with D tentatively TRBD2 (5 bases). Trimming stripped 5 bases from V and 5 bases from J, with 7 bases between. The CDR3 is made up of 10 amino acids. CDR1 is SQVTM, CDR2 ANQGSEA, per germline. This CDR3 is CSVRGDEQYF. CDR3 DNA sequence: TGCAGCGTTCGGGGTGACGAGCAGTACTTC.

The CDR3 DNA reads as TGTGCCAGCAGCCTGGGGCGTACTGGGGCCAACGTCCTGACTTTC. It yields the protein CASSLGRTGANVLTF. The genes are TRBV5-4 and TRBJ2-6; possible D gene TRBD1, 5 bases. Germline V gene data show CDR1 as SGHNT and CDR2 as YYREEE (reference sequence). V shed 4 bases and J shed 2 bases, with 10 bases lying between them. CDR3 size: 15 residues.

In DNA form, the CDR3 reads TGTGCCAGTAGTATTGACCTCCAGGGTAACTATGGCTACACCTTC. Translation gives CASSIDLQGNYGYTF. The V call is TRBV19, the J call TRBJ1-2; a weak D match, TRBD1 (5 bases). CDR1 is LNHDA, CDR2 SQIVND, per germline (reference sequence). The CDR3 has 15 residues. The germline V and J ends were trimmed by 3 bases and 1 base, with 12 bases remaining between them. The entire variable domain, with the rest obtained from reference TRBV19 and TRBJ1-2, is as follows: DGGITQSPKYLFRKEGQNVTLSCEQNLNHDAMYWYRQDPGQGLRLIYYSQIVNDFQKGDIAEGYSVSREKKESFPLTVTSAQKNPTAFYLCASSIDLQGNYGYTFGSGTRLTVV.

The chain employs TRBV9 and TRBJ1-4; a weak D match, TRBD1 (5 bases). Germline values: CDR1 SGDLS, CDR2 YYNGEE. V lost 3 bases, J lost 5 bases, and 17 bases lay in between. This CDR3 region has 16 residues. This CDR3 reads CASSASGATLNEKLFF. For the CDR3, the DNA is TGTGCCAGCAGCGCCTCCGGGGCGACCTTGAATGAAAAACTGTTTTTT. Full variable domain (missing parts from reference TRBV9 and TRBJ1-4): DSGVTQTPKHLITATGQRVTLRCSPRSGDLSVYWYQQSLDQGLQFLIQYYNGEERAKGNILERFSAQQFPDLHSELNLSSLELGDSALYFCASSASGATLNEKLFFGSGTQLSVL.

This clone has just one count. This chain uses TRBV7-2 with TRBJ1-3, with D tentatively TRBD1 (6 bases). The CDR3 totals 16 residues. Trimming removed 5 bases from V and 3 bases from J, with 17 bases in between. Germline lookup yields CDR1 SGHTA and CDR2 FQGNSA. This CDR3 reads CASSPSKGGNGNTIYF. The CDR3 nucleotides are TGTGCCAGCAGCCCTTCGAAGGGGGGGAATGGAAACACCATATATTTT.

CDR3 nucleotide sequence: TGTGCCAGCAGCCTCCGGGAAAGCACATACATTAACTACGAGCAGTACTTC. This sequence encodes CASSLRESTYINYEQYF. The V call is TRBV7-6, the J call TRBJ2-7; possibly TRBD2 for D (5 bases). The V end lost 5 bases, the J end lost 3 bases, and 23 bases lay between the germline ends. Germline CDR1 SGHVS, CDR2 FNYEAQ. The CDR3 runs 17 residues.

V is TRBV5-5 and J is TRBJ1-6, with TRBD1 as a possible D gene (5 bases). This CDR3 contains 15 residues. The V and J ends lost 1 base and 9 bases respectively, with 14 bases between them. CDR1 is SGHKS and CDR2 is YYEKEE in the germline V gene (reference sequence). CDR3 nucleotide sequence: TGTGCCAGCAGCTTGCGACAGAGCCTGGGTTCACCCCTCCACTTT. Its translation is CASSLRQSLGSPLHF.

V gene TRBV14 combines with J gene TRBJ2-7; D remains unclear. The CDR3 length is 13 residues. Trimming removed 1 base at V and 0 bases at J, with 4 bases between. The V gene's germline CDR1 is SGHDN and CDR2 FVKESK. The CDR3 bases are TGTGCCAGCAGCCAAGTTTTCTCCTACGAGCAGTACTTC. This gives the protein CASSQVFSYEQYF.